This TCR beta chain is from a study of T cells in Graves' hyperthyroidism and ophthalmopathy. Germline lookup yields CDR1 GTSNPN and CDR2 SVGIG (reference sequence). Unmatched junction bases numbered 6, after V lost 8 bases and J lost 4 bases. The CDR3 consists of 12 residues. Authors of the study amplified TCR beta CDR3 regions from RNA transcripts. A first-round RT-PCR of the TCR CDR3 used the HTBI primer set. Each CDR3 protein is one row after TCRdb ran MiXCR on the multiplex PCR reads. The table includes a few hundred thousand distinct CDR3 sequences, approximately 15% detected once. Initially, at the first diagnosis of hyperthyroidism and before any ophthalmopathy symptoms, blood was sampled. Details on this clonotype: Its antigen is undetermined.

General observations from the study: Ophthalmopathy was model-predicted a median roughly six months pre-onset.

This TCR came from a woman in her thirties or forties with Graves' hyperthyroidism that later progressed to Graves' ophthalmopathy. The chain has TRBV30 and TRBJ2-7; TRBD1 agrees at 9 bases. The sample consisted of blood. The CDR3 DNA reads as TGTGCCAGTGACAGGGGGGCTTACGAGCAGTACTTC. Protein product: CASDRGAYEQYF.